The source of this T cell receptor beta chain is a study of blood T cell repertoires in COVID-19. Authors' methods: Reference gene primer amplification gave estimated nucleated cell counts. Profiled with immunoSEQ multiplex PCR; TCRdb holds only in-frame clones, not every one. V and J calls and clone size are given by that table; D and trimming were obtained from the DNA. The sample consists of about 200,000 clones, roughly 90% of them appearing once. Before they entered the study, exposed participants had met a COVID-19 case within 2 weeks. Source material: PBMCs or T cells enriched from blood (not recorded which). This sequence originates from a woman aged 25 to 39 who had been exposed to COVID-19.

The CDR3 loop is CASSRGTGIGYTF. CDR3 nucleotides: TGTGCCAGCTCACGAGGGACAGGAATTGGCTACACCTTC. V usage is TRBV18 and J usage is TRBJ1-2, with 8 bases aligning to TRBD1. V dropped 4 bases and J dropped 7; count of bases not matched to a gene: 5. CDR1 and CDR2 (germline): KGHSH, LQKENI. The CDR3 is made up of 13 amino acids. Supplemented by reference TRBV18 and TRBJ1-2, the full variable domain reads NAGVMQNPRHLVRRRGQEARLRCSPMKGHSHVYWYRQLPEEGLKFMVYLQKENIIDESGMPKERFSAEFPKEGPSILRIQQVVRGDSAAYFCASSRGTGIGYTFGSGTRLTVV.